What follows are 28 T cell receptor beta chains derived from one specimen sequenced in a study of T cells after yellow fever vaccination (dated by TCRdb to the late 2010s). The library was prepared using 5' RACE. The run used an Illumina HiSeq 2500. The public reads were run again by TCRdb, first through fastp at Q25 and then through MiXCR, and only productive beta chains were kept. Rows with one shared CDR3 protein collapse into an entry with the most common genes and DNA. This sample comprises around 360,000 distinct CDR3 sequences, roughly 12% of them detected only once. The ten largest clonotypes hold around 19% of the sample. Interpreted using the paper, the treatment or condition label stands for: live attenuated yellow fever vaccine strain. Source: PBMCs, taken on the day of the first yellow fever vaccination. These receptors were collected from a man between 18 and 29 years old who received the YFV17D yellow fever vaccine.

As for this clonotype: The junction and the germline gene differ at one end; a read error may be behind it. The CDR3 bases are TGCGCCAGCAGCCAAGATCGTGCAGGGGTGGAGACCAAGTACTTC. It encodes CASSQDRAGVETKYF. The chain has TRBV4-3 and TRBJ2-5; maybe TRBD1 (6 bases). The CDR3 length is 15 residues. Germline-derived CDR1 and CDR2 are LGHNA and YSLEER.

The chain recombines TRBV12-3 or TRBV12-4 with TRBJ1-4; D remains unclear. V was trimmed by 2 bases and J by 8 bases, leaving 9 bases between them. The CDR3 is 13 amino acids. Here the CDR3 DNA reads TGTGCCAGCAGTTTAAATGATCGGGAAAAACTGTTTTTT. Residues: CASSLNDREKLFF.

This clonotype has more than one count but fewer than ten. This chain joins TRBV28 and TRBJ2-3; 9 nucleotides agree with TRBD1. The CDR3 runs 15 residues. Germline V gene lookup returns CDR1 MDHEN and CDR2 SYDVKM. V trimming: 5 bases; J trimming: 4 bases; junction bases outside the gene matches: 7. CDR3 sequence (DNA): TGTGCCAGCAGTAGGGGGGACAGGGAAGCAGATACGCAGTATTTT. Translating gives CASSRGDREADTQYF.

The genes are TRBV7-2 and TRBJ2-5; weak D call: TRBD2 (6 bases). CDR3 size: 16 residues. Germline lookup yields CDR1 SGHTA and CDR2 FQGNSA. Trimming took 1 base from V and 6 from J, leaving 18 bases between them. The CDR3 DNA sequence: TGTGCCAGCAGCTTAGAAGGTCCTAGCGAGTCACAGACCCAGTACTTC. Protein sequence: CASSLEGPSESQTQYF.

This chain links TRBV24-1 with TRBJ1-5; tentatively, D is TRBD1 (5 bases). Germline V gene lookup returns CDR1 KGHDR and CDR2 SFDVKD. V was trimmed by 3 bases and J by 0 bases, leaving 11 bases between them. The CDR3 spans 16 residues. CDR3 loop: CATSDADSYSNQPQHF. CDR3 DNA sequence: TGTGCCACCAGTGATGCCGACAGTTATAGCAATCAGCCCCAGCATTTT.

This clonotype appeared a single time. The V gene is TRBV6-1, the J gene TRBJ2-1; D is undetermined. The germline V gene has CDR1 MNHNS and CDR2 SASEGT. The V and J ends lost 6 bases and 0 bases respectively, with 18 bases between them. The CDR3 covers 17 residues. The CDR3 protein is CASRTRLDLSSYNEQFF. For the CDR3, the DNA is TGTGCCAGCAGGACCCGACTGGATCTGAGCTCCTACAATGAGCAGTTCTTC.

The V gene is TRBV19, the J gene TRBJ2-3, with D unclear. Trimming removed 6 bases at V and 1 base at J, with 11 bases between. The germline gives CDR1 LNHDA, CDR2 SQIVND (reference sequence). This CDR3 is built from 14 residues. CDR3 DNA: TGTGCCAGTAGGGTGACCGGCGGCACAGATACGCAGTATTTT. This codes for CASRVTGGTDTQYF.

V is TRBV4-1 and J is TRBJ2-5; possibly TRBD1 or TRBD2 for D (5 bases each). The germline V gene encodes CDR1 MGHRA and CDR2 YSYEKL. Trimming removed 2 bases at V and 4 bases at J, with 11 bases between. The CDR3 spans 14 residues. CDR3: CASSQPGPPETQYF. The CDR3 region has the DNA TGCGCCAGCAGCCAACCGGGACCGCCAGAGACCCAGTACTTC.

This clonotype showed up just a few times. The chain carries TRBV10-3 and TRBJ1-1; TRBD1 is a possible D gene (6 bases). The V end was cut by 6 bases, the J end by 6 bases, with 14 bases between. Per germline, CDR1 ENHRY and CDR2 SYGVKD. This CDR3 has 13 residues. The CDR3 sequence is CAIRAEGVAEAFF. CDR3 bases: TGTGCCATCAGAGCGGAGGGGGTCGCTGAAGCTTTCTTT.

This sequence joins TRBV5-1 and TRBJ2-3, with D possibly TRBD2 on 5 matching bases. The CDR3 has 13 amino acids. Germline V gives CDR1 SGHRS, CDR2 YFSETQ. V was trimmed by 8 bases and J by 1 base, leaving 11 bases between them. CDR3 residues: CASQRAGTDTQYF. CDR3 DNA sequence: TGCGCCAGTCAGAGGGCGGGCACAGATACGCAGTATTTT.

CDR3 amino acids: CASSPLPPQAGSYNEQFF. CDR3 sequence (DNA): TGCGCCAGCAGCCCCCTACCCCCACAGGCCGGCTCCTACAATGAGCAGTTCTTC. The chain carries TRBV4-1 and TRBJ2-1, with D possibly matching TRBD1 (5 bases). The germline V and J ends were trimmed by 4 bases and 0 bases, with 19 bases remaining between them. Per the germline V gene, CDR1 is MGHRA and CDR2 is YSYEKL. The CDR3 loop spans 18 amino acids.

The chain is built from TRBV4-1 and TRBJ2-2; TRBD1 might be the D (6 bases). The CDR3 consists of 15 residues. V was shortened by 3 bases and J by 1 base, with 9 bases between the two germline ends. The germline V gene has CDR1 MGHRA and CDR2 YSYEKL. The CDR3 sequence is CASSQGAKNTGELFF. Here the CDR3 DNA reads TGCGCCAGCAGCCAGGGGGCTAAGAACACCGGGGAGCTGTTTTTT.

This clonotype was counted only a few times. The J gene is TRBJ1-4, the V gene TRBV7-9; D is undetermined. V was shortened by 5 bases and J by 5 bases, with 15 bases between the two germline ends. The germline gives CDR1 SEHNR, CDR2 FQNEAQ (reference sequence). There are 15 residues in the CDR3. In DNA, the CDR3 is TGTGCCAGCAGCCTTACGGACGGACCGAATGAAAAACTGTTTTTT. Protein: CASSLTDGPNEKLFF.

The CDR3 DNA reads as TGCGCCAGCAGCTGGACATTTTCTAGCTCTGGAAACACCATATATTTT. Its protein product is CASSWTFSSSGNTIYF. This chain uses TRBV5-1 with TRBJ1-3; tentatively, D is TRBD1 (5 bases). V lost 3 bases, J lost 0 bases, and 13 bases lay in between. Germline assignment: CDR1 SGHRS and CDR2 YFSETQ. This CDR3 contains 16 residues.

This clonotype was seen a few times. The V and J genes are TRBV7-9 and TRBJ2-7, with D uncertain. Germline V gene lookup returns CDR1 SEHNR and CDR2 FQNEAQ (reference sequence). This CDR3 region has 12 residues. V gave up 5 bases and J gave up 6 bases, with 11 bases separating them. CDR3 bases: TGTGCCAGCAGCCCACCTCTACGCGAGCAGTACTTC. Translating it yields CASSPPLREQYF.

This sequence joins TRBV7-3 and TRBJ2-2; 9 positions agree with TRBD1. V lost 4 bases, J lost 3 bases, and 3 bases stayed unmatched. Germline CDR1 SGHTA, CDR2 FQGTGA. This CDR3 has 15 residues. The CDR3 region has the DNA TGTGCCAGCAGCTCACAGGGGGCAGACACCGGGGAGCTGTTTTTT. Amino acids: CASSSQGADTGELFF.

The table lists this clonotype with a few counts. The chain combines TRBV6-2 or TRBV6-3 with TRBJ1-1; maybe TRBD1 (6 bases). Between the trimmed V and J ends, which lost 6 bases and 6 bases, there was a span of 17 bases. CDR3 size: 14 residues. Germline values: CDR1 MNHEY, CDR2 SVGEGT. The CDR3 sequence: CASSGGARGPEAFF. The CDR3 DNA sequence: TGTGCCAGCAGCGGGGGGGCCAGGGGCCCTGAAGCTTTCTTT.

Details on this clonotype: A read error may explain this, as a much larger clone is one base away. The chain is built from TRBV12-3 or TRBV12-4 and TRBJ1-1; no definite D call. The CDR3 is 14 residues long. The CDR3 sequence is CPSSLSTRGTEAFF. The CDR3 coding sequence is TGTCCCAGCAGTTTGTCCACCCGTGGCACTGAAGCTTTCTTT.

In this sample, this clonotype turned up many times. The V call is TRBV6-1, the J call TRBJ1-5; no firm D call. The CDR3 extends over 13 amino acids. In germline, CDR1 is MNHNS, CDR2 SASEGT. With 7 bases removed from V and 8 bases from J, the gap between germline ends came to 15 bases. CDR3 sequence: CASNPRPGKPQHF. The CDR3 bases are TGTGCCAGCAATCCGAGACCGGGGAAGCCCCAGCATTTT.

The chain uses TRBV11-2 and TRBJ2-5, with D possibly matching TRBD2 (6 bases). Germline CDR1 SGHAT, CDR2 FQNNGV. The V and J ends lost 3 bases and 5 bases respectively, with 16 bases between them. The CDR3 extends over 15 amino acids. CDR3: CASSFRGLAFETQYF. DNA of the CDR3: TGTGCCAGCAGCTTCCGGGGACTGGCGTTTGAGACCCAGTACTTC.

The rearrangement links TRBV12-3 or TRBV12-4 to TRBJ2-1, with D perhaps matching TRBD2 (6 bases). The CDR3 contains 13 residues. V lost 7 bases and J 6 bases, leaving 13 bases between the germline ends. CDR3: CASTIQEGNEQFF. The CDR3 DNA reads TGTGCCAGCACCATACAGGAGGGCAATGAGCAGTTCTTC.

The chain has TRBV25-1 and TRBJ2-1; 11 positions agree with TRBD2. V lost 4 bases, J lost 8 bases, and 4 bases stayed unmatched. Looked up from germline, CDR1 is MGHDK and CDR2 is SYGVNS. This CDR3 region has 14 residues. In DNA, the CDR3 is TGTGCCAGCAGTGTAGCGGGGGGGTTACATGAGCAGTTCTTC. Encoded protein: CASSVAGGLHEQFF. Combining the CDR3 with reference TRBV25-1 and TRBJ2-1 gives the whole variable domain EADIYQTPRYLVIGTGKKITLECSQTMGHDKMYWYQQDPGMELHLIHYSYGVNSTEKGDLSSESTVSRIRTEHFPLTLESARPSHTSQYLCASSVAGGLHEQFFGPGTRLTVL.

This clonotype was counted only a few times. This chain joins TRBV13 and TRBJ2-1; 7 nucleotides agree with TRBD2. The CDR3 totals 17 residues. Looked up from germline, CDR1 is PRHDT and CDR2 is FYEKMQ (reference sequence). V was pared by 4 bases and J by 4 bases, with 13 bases of the junction left unmatched. CDR3 loop: CASSSRAQRGAYNEQFF. CDR3 nucleotides: TGTGCCAGCAGCTCCCGGGCCCAGCGGGGAGCTTACAATGAGCAGTTCTTC.

The V gene is TRBV20-1, the J gene TRBJ1-1; D ambiguous. The germline gives CDR1 DFQATT, CDR2 SNEGSKA (reference sequence). This CDR3 comprises 14 residues. Deletions cut 2 bases from V and 2 bases from J, with 12 bases between. The CDR3 spells CSARRPLFNTEAFF. The CDR3 coding sequence is TGCAGTGCTAGACGGCCCCTTTTTAACACTGAAGCTTTCTTT.

This clonotype came up many times. The chain joins TRBV7-2 to TRBJ2-2, with 8 positions matching TRBD2. In germline, CDR1 is SGHTA, CDR2 FQGNSA. J gave up 1 base and V 0 bases, and 1 base lay outside the gene matches. This CDR3 comprises 16 residues. For the CDR3, the DNA is TGTGCCAGCAGCTTAGCCCTAGCGGGGAACACCGGGGAGCTGTTTTTT. It translates to CASSLALAGNTGELFF.

This clonotype was seen a few times. This sequence joins TRBV7-2 and TRBJ2-3, with 7 bases matching TRBD1. Trimming took 3 bases from V and 1 from J; bases not matched to a gene: 7. Per the germline V gene, CDR1 is SGHTA and CDR2 is FQGNSA. The CDR3 is 16 amino acids. The DNA for the CDR3 is TGTGCCAGCAGCTTGGGTGGACAGGCAGGCACAGATACGCAGTATTTT. Its protein is CASSLGGQAGTDTQYF.

The table lists this clonotype with a few counts. The chain recombines TRBV6-5 with TRBJ2-7; 7 positions match TRBD1. The CDR3 totals 15 residues. With 2 bases clipped from V and 2 bases from J, the junction kept 6 bases outside the gene matches. Germline CDR1 and CDR2: MNHEY and SVGAGI. The CDR3 here is CASSYAQGVTYEQYF. CDR3 nucleotides: TGTGCCAGCAGTTACGCCCAGGGGGTCACCTACGAGCAGTACTTC.

This clonotype was seen more than once but under ten times. V usage is TRBV20-1 and J usage is TRBJ1-2; no firm D call. The germline V and J ends were trimmed by 6 bases and 8 bases, with 13 bases remaining between them. In germline, CDR1 is DFQATT, CDR2 SNEGSKA (reference sequence). This CDR3 contains 11 residues. The CDR3 here is CSAQPLWGYTF. CDR3 coding DNA: TGCAGTGCCCAACCTTTGTGGGGCTACACCTTC.